This T cell receptor beta chain stems from a study of blood T cell repertoires in COVID-19. TCRdb's copy holds only in-frame clones and misses some; the assay was immunoSEQ multiplex PCR. The repertoire holds about 97,000 clones, with 81% as singletons. The CDR3 sequence is 14 residues long. Trimming shortened V by 0 bases and J by 1 base, and 7 bases separated the two germline ends. Looked up from germline, CDR1 is MNHEY and CDR2 is SVGAGI. This receptor was obtained from a man between 60 and 70 years old with acute or convalescent COVID-19. This chain joins TRBV6-5 and TRBJ2-7; tentative D call: TRBD2 (5 bases). The sequencing input was peripheral blood. The CDR3 DNA is TGTGCCAGCAGTTACTCGTGGGAGTCCTACGAGCAGTACTTC. Translated: CASSYSWESYEQYF.